The 11 T cell receptor beta chains reported below all come from one sample, sequenced in a study of cytomegalovirus exposure and HLA in healthy donors. Vbeta (60) and Jbeta (13) primers were used in the PCR. TCRdb's table, derived via immunoSEQ multiplex PCR, lists solely in-frame clones and lacks some. Counted here are 280,000 or so clones, approximately 90% occurring once; the ten biggest clones make up approximately 2%. Sequenced: PBMCs. These receptors came from a woman under 30 in good health and CMV-seronegative.

The chain combines TRBV9 with TRBJ1-3, with 7 bases aligning to TRBD1. Trimming at V came to 2 bases and at J to 2 bases, leaving 4 bases not matched to a gene. The CDR3 runs 15 residues. Germline V gene sequence: CDR1 SGDLS, CDR2 YYNGEE. CDR3 sequence (DNA): TGTGCCAGCAGCGTTTTAGACAGGGCTGGAAACACCATATATTTT. Amino acids: CASSVLDRAGNTIYF. The full variable domain, its missing parts supplied by reference TRBV9 and TRBJ1-3, is DSGVTQTPKHLITATGQRVTLRCSPRSGDLSVYWYQQSLDQGLQFLIQYYNGEERAKGNILERFSAQQFPDLHSELNLSSLELGDSALYFCASSVLDRAGNTIYFGEGSWLTVV.

The gene calls are TRBV29-1 and TRBJ2-7; 7 bases line up with TRBD1. In germline, CDR1 is SQVTM, CDR2 ANQGSEA. V was pared by 5 bases and J by 0 bases, with 4 bases of the junction left unmatched. This CDR3 has 13 residues. In DNA form, the CDR3 reads TGCAGCGTTCGGGACAGTTACTCCTACGAGCAGTACTTC. Protein product: CSVRDSYSYEQYF.

V is TRBV5-1 and J is TRBJ2-7, with TRBD1 identical over 8 bases. The ends lost 0 bases at V and 3 bases at J; junction bases unmatched: 8. This CDR3 spans 16 amino acids. Germline values: CDR1 SGHRS, CDR2 YFSETQ. The CDR3 DNA is TGCGCCAGCAGCTTGGCCCTCTCGACAGGGGACTACGAGCAGTACTTC. Amino acid sequence: CASSLALSTGDYEQYF.

The rearrangement uses TRBV2 and TRBJ2-5, with 9 bases lining up with TRBD1. V shed 6 bases and J 7 bases; nucleotides not matched to a gene: 15. This CDR3 is 16 amino acids long. Germline V CDR1 and CDR2: SNHLY, FYNNEI. The CDR3 DNA reads TGTGCCAGCAGCCTACCTCGGCGGACAGGGGCTGGGACCCAGTACTTC. This translates into CASSLPRRTGAGTQYF.

The chain couples TRBV5-1 to TRBJ2-3; TRBD1 matches at 8 bases. This CDR3 has 18 residues. V was pared by 4 bases and J by 1 base, with 14 bases of the junction left unmatched. Germline lookup yields CDR1 SGHRS and CDR2 YFSETQ. CDR3 protein: CASSRGTGSIDRTDTQYF. In DNA, the CDR3 is TGCGCCAGCAGCCGGGGGACAGGTAGTATCGACCGCACAGATACGCAGTATTTT. The variable domain in full, with the rest retrieved from reference TRBV5-1 and TRBJ2-3, is KAGVTQTPRYLIKTRGQQVTLSCSPISGHRSVSWYQQTPGQGLQFLFEYFSETQRNKGNFPGRFSGRQFSNSRSEMNVSTLELGDSALYLCASSRGTGSIDRTDTQYFGPGTRLTVL.

This sequence joins TRBV11-2 and TRBJ1-4, with 11 bases identical to TRBD1. CDR1 and CDR2 (germline): SGHAT, FQNNGV. This CDR3 contains 15 residues. V trimming: 5 bases; J trimming: 5 bases; junction bases outside the gene matches: 4. The chain's CDR3 is CASSLGTGGNEKLFF. CDR3 coding DNA: TGTGCCAGCAGCCTCGGGACAGGGGGAAATGAAAAACTGTTTTTT.

A few counts support this clone. This rearrangement joins TRBV7-8 to TRBJ2-4, with a possible D match to TRBD1 (6 bases). The CDR3 spans 14 residues. Between the trimmed V and J ends, which lost 3 bases and 6 bases, there was a span of 12 bases. Germline V gives CDR1 SGHVS, CDR2 FQNEAQ. The CDR3 DNA sequence: TGTGCCAGCAGCTTCCCAGGGGCTTTAAACATTCAGTACTTC. This encodes CASSFPGALNIQYF.

CDR3 region: CASRLATNEKLFF. As DNA, the CDR3 is TGTGCCAGCAGACTTGCAACTAATGAAAAACTGTTTTTT. This chain uses TRBV27 with TRBJ1-4; no clear D. In germline, CDR1 is MNHEY, CDR2 SMNVEV (reference sequence). The CDR3 length is 13 residues. Trimming took 6 bases from V and 0 from J, leaving 5 bases between them.

V usage is TRBV5-4 and J usage is TRBJ1-1, with D possibly TRBD1 on 6 matching bases. Germline V gene lookup returns CDR1 SGHNT and CDR2 YYREEE (reference sequence). This CDR3 has 14 amino acids. Trimming cost V 2 bases and J 1 base, with 9 bases left between them. CDR3 nucleotides: TGTGCCAGCAGCTTTCAGGGGAGGAACACTGAAGCTTTCTTT. It is translated as CASSFQGRNTEAFF.

The chain recombines TRBV5-1 with TRBJ1-5; tentative D call: TRBD1 (5 bases). The length of the CDR3 is 13 residues. Germline V gene lookup returns CDR1 SGHRS and CDR2 YFSETQ. Trimming cost V 4 bases and J 5 bases, with 10 bases left between them. The CDR3 region has the DNA TGCGCCAGCAGCCCCGACAGAGATCAGCCCCAGCATTTT. This sequence encodes CASSPDRDQPQHF.

This chain uses TRBV19 with TRBJ1-2; D might be TRBD1 (6 bases). The V end lost 1 base, the J end lost 5 bases, and 23 bases lay between the germline ends. The CDR3 extends over 18 amino acids. CDR1 and CDR2 (germline): LNHDA, SQIVND (reference sequence). The CDR3 sequence is CASSIGPLLTGFGYGYTF. DNA for the CDR3: TGTGCCAGTAGTATAGGCCCCTTACTGACAGGCTTTGGATATGGCTACACCTTC.